This is a list of T cell receptor beta chains from one sample in a study of cytomegalovirus exposure and HLA in healthy donors. The protocol was immunoSEQ multiplex PCR, while the TCRdb copy is restricted to in-frame clones and leaves out a portion. The sample lists some 150,000 clones, more than 80% occurring once. The sequenced sample consisted of PBMCs. The receptors shown here come from a woman in her forties or fifties in good health and CMV-seronegative. The CDR3 runs from the conserved cysteine through the conserved F or W. The D gene is left open where the match is weak. Size values are once, few and many counts, or a class for expanded clones, and some rows have none.

>TRBJ1-1|TRBV5-6|.|.
TGTGCCAGCAGCCCCGGTGGGTGGGGGCGAAGAACTGAAGCTTTCTTT
CASSPGGWGRRTEAFF
>TRBJ1-2|TRBV29-1|.|.
TGCAGCGCCTCGACAGGCCTCTATGGCTACACCTTC
CSASTGLYGYTF
>TRBJ2-3|TRBV5-1|many|TRBD2
TGCGCCAGCAGCCGACTAGCGGGCCTGGCGGATACGCAGTATTTT
CASSRLAGLADTQYF
>TRBJ2-7|TRBV10-1|.|.
TGCGCCAGCAGTGAAGCCCGACAGACTCGAACCTACGAGCAGTACTTC
CASSEARQTRTYEQYF
>TRBJ2-5|TRBV27|once|.
TGTGCCAGCAGTACCCACCCGAGCGGGACCCAGTACTTC
CASSTHPSGTQYF
>TRBJ2-5|TRBV29-1|.|TRBD2
TGCAGCGTTGAGGGGACTAGCAAAGGACGCCAAGAGACCCAGTACTTC
CSVEGTSKGRQETQYF
>TRBJ2-3|TRBV6-4|.|TRBD2
TGTGCCAGCAGCCCCTCTAGCGGGTCGGGGGATACGCAGTATTTT
CASSPSSGSGDTQYF
>TRBJ2-7|TRBV11-2|.|TRBD2
TGTGCCAGCAGCTTAGATCTTTTAGCGGGACCTCACTCCTACGAGCAGTACTTC
CASSLDLLAGPHSYEQYF
>TRBJ2-7|TRBV11-3|.|TRBD2
TGTGCCAGCAGCCCCGGGGGGGGCTCCTACGAGCAGTACTTC
CASSPGGGSYEQYF
>TRBJ2-1|TRBV19|.|TRBD2
TGTGCCAGTAGTGGCTCTAGCGGGAGTTGGGCTGAGCAGTTCTTC
CASSGSSGSWAEQFF
>TRBJ2-7|TRBV27|once|.
TGTGCCAGCAGTCTCCTCGGTAGCGTCGAGAACGAGCAGTACTTC
CASSLLGSVENEQYF
>TRBJ1-6|TRBV7-3|.|TRBD1
TGTGCCAGCAGCTTAACTGGGACAGGGTCACCCCTCCACTTT
CASSLTGTGSPLHF
>TRBJ2-2|TRBV4-1|.|.
TGCGCCAGCAGTCCAAGTACGGGAGTGGAAACCGGGGAGCTGTTTTTT
CASSPSTGVETGELFF
>TRBJ1-2|TRBV7-2|few|TRBD1
TGTGCCAGCAGCTTAGCGAAGGGACAGGGGGTCGATGGCTACACCTTC
CASSLAKGQGVDGYTF
>TRBJ1-2|TRBV27|.|TRBD1
TGTGCCAGCAGGGACAGGGGCCGAAACTATGGCTACACCTTC
CASRDRGRNYGYTF
>TRBJ2-7|TRBV30|.|.
TGTGCCTGGAGTATGGCGGGTCCCTACGAGCAGTACTTC
CAWSMAGPYEQYF
>TRBJ1-4|TRBV7-8|.|.
TGTGCCAGCAGCTTAGATGGTCAGGCGAGCGAAAAACTGTTTTTT
CASSLDGQASEKLFF
>TRBJ1-2|TRBV5-4|.|TRBD1
TGTGCCAGCAGCTTGAAAAGGGGGCTCTTCGATGGCTACACCTTC
CASSLKRGLFDGYTF
>TRBJ1-3|TRBV5-8|.|.
TGTGCCAGCAGCTCTGACATGGATAACACCATATATTTT
CASSSDMDNTIYF
>TRBJ2-5|TRBV6-5|.|.
TGTGCCAGCAACCGGGGGTCGTACCAAGAGACCCAGTACTTC
CASNRGSYQETQYF
>TRBJ2-5|TRBV4-2|few|.
TGTGCCAGCAGCCAGCTTGGAATCCAGGGAACCCAGTACTTC
CASSQLGIQGTQYF